The 30 T cell receptor beta chains reported below all come from one sample, sequenced in a study of molecular identifiers for immune sequencing clone quantification. TCRdb fed the PCR reads into MiXCR, producing one record per CDR3 protein. There are nearly 650,000 distinct CDR3 sequences in the sample; 25% occur only once, and about 0.84% lies in the top ten. Material: naive CD8+ T cells from blood, with Jurkat cell RNA spiked in. As to subset: FACS-sorted CD8+CD4-CCR7+CD45RA+ naive T cells. These receptor sequences come from a human donor in good health. Some libraries in this study had Jurkat cell RNA spiked in.

In its sample, this clonotype was seen many times. The chain uses TRBV7-2 and TRBJ1-6, with D possibly matching TRBD1 (6 bases). The ends were cut back, 1 base at V and 6 bases at J, with 19 bases in the middle. Germline-derived CDR1 and CDR2 are SGHTA and FQGNSA. This CDR3 has 18 amino acids. DNA for the CDR3: TGTGCCAGCAGCTTAGATTTCGGGGGCTCAGGGATTAATTCACCCCTCCACTTT. Amino acids: CASSLDFGGSGINSPLHF. Combining the CDR3 with reference TRBV7-2 and TRBJ1-6 gives the whole variable domain GAGVSQSPSNKVTEKGKDVELRCDPISGHTALYWYRQSLGQGLEFLIYFQGNSAPDKSGLPSDRFSAERTGGSVSTLTIQRTQQEDSAVYLCASSLDFGGSGINSPLHFGNGTRLTVT.

This clonotype turned up a few times. The rearrangement links TRBV20-1 to TRBJ2-2; D possibly uses TRBD1 or TRBD2 (5 bases each). Germline V gives CDR1 DFQATT, CDR2 SNEGSKA (reference sequence). The CDR3 runs 15 residues. V was clipped by 5 bases and J by 1 base, with 14 bases between them. CDR3 loop: CSAPSGTENTGELFF. CDR3 sequence (DNA): TGCAGTGCTCCCTCCGGGACGGAGAACACCGGGGAGCTGTTTTTT.

The CDR3 loop is CASSSPGQDLYEQYF. The CDR3 DNA reads as TGTGCCAGCAGCTCACCGGGACAGGACCTCTACGAGCAGTACTTC. The chain links TRBV7-9 to TRBJ2-7; 8 bases agree with TRBD1. Germline-derived CDR1 and CDR2 are SEHNR and FQNEAQ (reference sequence). This CDR3 is 15 amino acids long. The V gene end was trimmed by 4 bases and the J gene end by 3 bases; junction bases not matched to a gene: 8. Complete variable domain (other parts from reference TRBV7-9 and TRBJ2-7): DTGVSQNPRHKITKRGQNVTFRCDPISEHNRLYWYRQTLGQGPEFLTYFQNEAQLEKSRLLSDRFSAERPKGSFSTLEIQRTEQGDSAMYLCASSSPGQDLYEQYFGPGTRLTVT.

Many counts were recorded for this clonotype. The chain couples TRBV2 to TRBJ1-4; the match to TRBD1 covers 7 bases. Germline-derived CDR1 and CDR2 are SNHLY and FYNNEI. V lost 6 bases and J lost 8; bases outside the gene matches: 9. The length of the CDR3 is 14 residues. This CDR3 is CASSLTGSGEKLFF. Here the CDR3 DNA reads TGTGCCAGCAGCCTGACAGGGTCGGGCGAAAAACTGTTTTTT. The full variable domain, completed using reference TRBV2 and TRBJ1-4, is EPEVTQTPSHQVTQMGQEVILRCVPISNHLYFYWYRQILGQKVEFLVSFYNNEISEKSEIFDDQFSVERPDGSNFTLKIRSTKLEDSAMYFCASSLTGSGEKLFFGSGTQLSVL.

This clonotype appeared many times. V and J are TRBV5-4 and TRBJ1-6; D not certain. The CDR3 covers 17 residues. Germline CDR1 reads SGHNT; CDR2 reads YYREEE (reference sequence). V was trimmed by 4 bases and J by 0 bases, leaving 14 bases between them. The CDR3: CASSPVPASSYNSPLHF. The CDR3 coding sequence is TGTGCCAGCAGCCCTGTCCCTGCGAGCTCCTATAATTCACCCCTCCACTTT.

This clonotype appeared many times. The genes are TRBV5-6 and TRBJ2-7; D is possibly TRBD1 (5 bases). Germline values: CDR1 SGHDT, CDR2 YYEEEE. V lost 1 base and J 3 bases, leaving 14 bases between the germline ends. The CDR3 has 15 residues. The CDR3 DNA reads TGTGCCAGCAGCTTGAAAGAGGCGCAGGGCTACGAGCAGTACTTC. It is translated as CASSLKEAQGYEQYF.

To note about this clonotype: One end of the junction varies from germline; a read error may be responsible. The chain uses TRBV7-6 and TRBJ2-5; the D is unclear. This CDR3 spans 12 amino acids. The germline V gene has CDR1 SGHVS and CDR2 FNYEAQ. The CDR3 protein is CASSLWQETRYF. CDR3 nucleotide sequence: TGTGCCAGCAGCCTATGGCAAGAGACCCGGTACTTC.

The chain links TRBV7-6 to TRBJ2-1; D might be TRBD2 (5 bases). CDR1 is SGHVS, CDR2 FNYEAQ, per germline. This CDR3 has 15 residues. The V end lost 3 bases, the J end lost 9 bases, and 18 bases lay between the germline ends. CDR3 sequence (DNA): TGTGCCAGCAGCTTGCGGACTTCTCCTAAGGGTGAGCAGTTCTTC. This codes for CASSLRTSPKGEQFF.

The chain couples TRBV18 to TRBJ2-7, with D possibly being TRBD1 (5 bases). V shed 3 bases and J shed 6 bases, with 12 bases lying between them. The germline V gene encodes CDR1 KGHSH and CDR2 LQKENI. The CDR3 extends over 13 amino acids. The CDR3 coding sequence is TGTGCCAGCTCACCCCAGCCCGACAGCGAGCAGTACTTC. It codes for CASSPQPDSEQYF.

V and J are TRBV20-1 and TRBJ2-5; D tentatively fits TRBD1 or TRBD2 (5 bases each). This CDR3 region has 15 residues. In germline, CDR1 is DFQATT, CDR2 SNEGSKA (reference sequence). Trimming removed 2 bases at V and 5 bases at J, with 18 bases between. CDR3 loop: CSARLGTAPLETQYF. The CDR3 DNA reads as TGCAGTGCTAGACTTGGGACGGCGCCACTGGAGACCCAGTACTTC.

This clonotype was observed a handful of times. The chain recombines TRBV19 with TRBJ2-7; D is perhaps TRBD1 or TRBD2 (5 bases each). Germline V gene lookup returns CDR1 LNHDA and CDR2 SQIVND (reference sequence). V lost 7 bases and J lost 0, with 16 bases in between. CDR3 length equals 15 residues. CDR3 protein: CASTIGTGGSYEQYF. The CDR3 nucleotides read TGTGCCAGTACCATAGGGACGGGCGGCTCCTACGAGCAGTACTTC.

The chain uses TRBV9 and TRBJ2-1; D gene ambiguous. Trimming removed 3 bases from V and 4 bases from J, with 20 bases in between. Germline assignment: CDR1 SGDLS and CDR2 YYNGEE. This CDR3 region has 17 residues. CDR3: CASSARDQATPYNEQFF. The CDR3 nucleotides read TGTGCCAGCAGCGCCCGCGACCAGGCCACCCCATACAATGAGCAGTTCTTC.

There are many counts of this clonotype. The chain couples TRBV9 to TRBJ2-7; perhaps D is TRBD1 or TRBD2 (5 bases each). The CDR3 covers 15 residues. V shed 0 bases and J shed 7 bases, with 17 bases lying between them. Germline loops: CDR1 SGDLS, CDR2 YYNGEE. The CDR3 reads CASSVVLGPPGEQYF. CDR3 bases: TGTGCCAGCAGCGTAGTTCTGGGACCGCCTGGGGAGCAGTACTTC.

The chain combines TRBV19 with TRBJ2-2; D is unclear. V lost 8 bases and J 5 bases, leaving 9 bases between the germline ends. CDR1 is LNHDA, CDR2 SQIVND, per germline (reference sequence). CDR3 length: 12 residues. The CDR3 DNA sequence: TGTGCCAGTCTTCGGCTAACCGGGGAGCTGTTTTTT. This encodes CASLRLTGELFF.

The chain employs TRBV18 and TRBJ1-4, with TRBD1 identical over 10 bases. Looked up from germline, CDR1 is KGHSH and CDR2 is LQKENI. Trimming at V came to 1 base and at J to 4 bases, leaving 6 bases not matched to a gene. CDR3 length equals 17 residues. CDR3 region: CASSPRLGQGDNEKLFF. The CDR3 nucleotides read TGTGCCAGCTCACCACGGCTTGGACAGGGGGATAATGAAAAACTGTTTTTT.

This sequence joins TRBV30 and TRBJ2-1; D is undetermined. CDR3 length: 14 amino acids. V dropped 5 bases and J dropped 0 bases, with 11 bases sitting between them. Germline CDR1 GTSNPN, CDR2 SVGIG (reference sequence). The CDR3 region has the DNA TGTGCCTGGCAGACGGGTAGCTCCTACAATGAGCAGTTCTTC. This sequence encodes CAWQTGSSYNEQFF.

Comments on this clonotype: A much larger clone sits a single nucleotide away, making a read error possible. The V call is TRBV9, the J call TRBJ2-6, with 8 positions matching TRBD1. The CDR3 length is 17 residues. J gave up 1 base and V 5 bases, and 8 bases lay outside the gene matches. CDR1 and CDR2 from the germline V gene are SGDLS and YYNGEE. The CDR3 loop reads CASREDRELSGANVLTF. DNA for the CDR3: TGTGCCAGCAGAGAGGACAGGGAATTGTCTGGGGCCAACGTCCTGACTTTC. The variable domain in full, with the rest retrieved from reference TRBV9 and TRBJ2-6, is DSGVTQTPKHLITATGQRVTLRCSPRSGDLSVYWYQQSLDQGLQFLIQYYNGEERAKGNILERFSAQQFPDLHSELNLSSLELGDSALYFCASREDRELSGANVLTFGAGSRLTVL.

This clonotype was counted many times. The V call is TRBV29-1, the J call TRBJ2-2; D unclear. Trimming pared 4 bases from V and 5 bases from J, leaving 5 bases between. Germline V CDR1 and CDR2: SQVTM, ANQGSEA. CDR3 size: 11 residues. Here the CDR3 reads CSVAGTGELFF. DNA of the CDR3: TGCAGCGTTGCCGGGACCGGGGAGCTGTTTTTT.

There are many counts of this clonotype. The CDR3 coding sequence is TGCAGTGCTAGACCACTAGCGGGAGCTGAGCAGTTCTTC. It specifies CSARPLAGAEQFF. The chain uses TRBV20-1 and TRBJ2-1, with TRBD2 identical over 11 bases. The CDR3 is made up of 13 amino acids. The trim removed 2 bases at V and 9 bases at J, leaving 3 bases unmatched. Germline loops: CDR1 DFQATT, CDR2 SNEGSKA (reference sequence).

The chain carries TRBV7-9 and TRBJ2-3, with D perhaps TRBD1 (5 bases). The CDR3 is made up of 16 amino acids. V was trimmed by 8 bases and J by 5 bases, leaving 23 bases between them. Germline CDR1 SEHNR, CDR2 FQNEAQ (reference sequence). The CDR3 protein is CASRPPKGQGRDTQYF. The DNA for the CDR3 is TGTGCCAGCCGGCCCCCCAAAGGGCAGGGAAGAGATACGCAGTATTTT.

On this clonotype itself: A much larger clone is a single base away; this may be a read error. This chain links TRBV6-2 or TRBV6-3 with TRBJ2-2; 8 bases line up with TRBD1. Germline values: CDR1 MNHEY, CDR2 SVGEGT. Unmatched junction bases numbered 4, after V lost 6 bases and J lost 7 bases. This CDR3 comprises 13 residues. The CDR3 spells CASRAGGGGELFF. CDR3 coding DNA: TGTGCCAGCAGGGCAGGGGGCGGCGGGGAGCTGTTTTTT.

A single count supports this clonotype. A read error may account for a junction end that differs from germline. This chain uses TRBV14 with TRBJ2-7; D possibly corresponds to TRBD1 (7 bases). The CDR3 runs to 18 residues. Looked up from germline, CDR1 is SGHDN and CDR2 is FVKESK. CDR3 coding DNA: TGTGCCAGCAGCCCTCTGGGCTTACAGGGGCCCGATTCTAGCGAGCAGCACTTC. Its protein is CASSPLGLQGPDSSEQHF.

This clonotype was counted ten times or more. The chain links TRBV28 to TRBJ2-3; no clear D. V shed 5 bases and J shed 3 bases, with 6 bases lying between them. The CDR3 covers 12 residues. Germline V gene lookup returns CDR1 MDHEN and CDR2 SYDVKM. In DNA form, the CDR3 reads TGTGCCAGCAGTAAACCGACAGATACGCAGTATTTT. This sequence encodes CASSKPTDTQYF.

This clonotype was seen a few times. The chain couples TRBV5-1 to TRBJ2-3, with D possibly being TRBD1 or TRBD2 (5 bases each). V lost 6 bases, J lost 5 bases, and 22 bases lay in between. Germline V gene lookup returns CDR1 SGHRS and CDR2 YFSETQ. The CDR3 runs to 16 residues. The CDR3 bases are TGCGCCAGCACCTCTGTCGCGGTAGGGGCGGGAGATACGCAGTATTTT. Amino acids: CASTSVAVGAGDTQYF.

This clonotype showed up many times. The chain links TRBV5-6 to TRBJ2-3, with D perhaps TRBD2 (6 bases). Germline CDR1 and CDR2: SGHDT and YYEEEE. Trimming took 1 base from V and 2 from J, leaving 11 bases between them. The CDR3 has 15 amino acids. This CDR3 is CASSLWGLITDTQYF. CDR3 DNA: TGTGCCAGCAGCTTGTGGGGACTCATCACAGATACGCAGTATTTT.

The chain has TRBV20-1 and TRBJ2-1; D gene ambiguous. V was pared by 0 bases and J by 5 bases, with 14 bases between. CDR1 is DFQATT and CDR2 is SNEGSKA in the germline V gene (reference sequence). The CDR3 has 15 residues. The CDR3 here is CSARDLGNQHNEQFF. CDR3 DNA: TGCAGTGCTAGAGATCTAGGGAACCAACACAATGAGCAGTTCTTC.

The chain combines TRBV5-1 with TRBJ1-4; D remains unclear. The V end was cut by 4 bases, the J end by 4 bases, with 8 bases between. CDR1 is SGHRS and CDR2 is YFSETQ in the germline V gene. The CDR3 is 13 residues long. CDR3 protein: CASSMELNEKLFF. The CDR3 DNA reads TGCGCCAGCAGCATGGAGCTTAATGAAAAACTGTTTTTT.

The chain couples TRBV20-1 to TRBJ2-7; a weak D match, TRBD1 (6 bases). Trimming removed 0 bases at V and 0 bases at J, with 12 bases between. Looked up from germline, CDR1 is DFQATT and CDR2 is SNEGSKA (reference sequence). This CDR3 comprises 15 residues. CDR3 DNA sequence: TGCAGTGCTAGAGATCCCCGGGACAACTCCTACGAGCAGTACTTC. It yields the protein CSARDPRDNSYEQYF.

In this sample, this clonotype turned up many times. V is TRBV3-1 and J is TRBJ2-1; D perhaps matches TRBD2 (7 bases). The CDR3 is 14 amino acids. Between the trimmed V and J ends, which lost 0 bases and 9 bases, there was a span of 12 bases. Germline V gene lookup returns CDR1 LGHDT and CDR2 YNNKEL (reference sequence). CDR3 DNA sequence: TGTGCCAGCAGCCAAGAAGGGGGGGCTGGTGAGCAGTTCTTC. It is translated as CASSQEGGAGEQFF.

Note on this clonotype: One end of the junction fails to match germline, which may point to a read error. This rearrangement joins TRBV6-6 to TRBJ1-5, with D unresolved. CDR1 MNHNY and CDR2 SVGAGI come from the germline V gene (reference sequence). The CDR3 consists of 15 residues. The CDR3: CASSYDSGENQPPPF. The CDR3 DNA reads TGTGCCAGCAGTTACGATTCGGGAGAGAATCAGCCCCCGCCTTTT.